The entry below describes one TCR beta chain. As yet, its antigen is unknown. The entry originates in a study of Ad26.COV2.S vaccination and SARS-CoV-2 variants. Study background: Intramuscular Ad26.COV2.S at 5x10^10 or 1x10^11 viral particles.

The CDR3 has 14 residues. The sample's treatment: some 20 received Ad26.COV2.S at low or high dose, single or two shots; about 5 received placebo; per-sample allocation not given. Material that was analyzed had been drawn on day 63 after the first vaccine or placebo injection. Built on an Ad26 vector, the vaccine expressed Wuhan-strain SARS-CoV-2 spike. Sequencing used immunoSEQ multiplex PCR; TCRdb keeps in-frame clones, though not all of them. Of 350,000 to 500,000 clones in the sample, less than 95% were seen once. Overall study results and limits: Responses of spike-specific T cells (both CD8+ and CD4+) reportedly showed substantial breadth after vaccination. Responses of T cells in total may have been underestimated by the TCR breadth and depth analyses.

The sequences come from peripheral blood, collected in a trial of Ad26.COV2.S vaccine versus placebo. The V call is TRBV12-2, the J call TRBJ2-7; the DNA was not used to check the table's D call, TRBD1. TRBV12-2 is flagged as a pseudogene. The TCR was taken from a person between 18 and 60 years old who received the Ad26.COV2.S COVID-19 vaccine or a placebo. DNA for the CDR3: TGTGCAAGTCGCTTGGGACAGGGAATCTACGAGCAGTACTTC. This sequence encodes CASRLGQGIYEQYF.